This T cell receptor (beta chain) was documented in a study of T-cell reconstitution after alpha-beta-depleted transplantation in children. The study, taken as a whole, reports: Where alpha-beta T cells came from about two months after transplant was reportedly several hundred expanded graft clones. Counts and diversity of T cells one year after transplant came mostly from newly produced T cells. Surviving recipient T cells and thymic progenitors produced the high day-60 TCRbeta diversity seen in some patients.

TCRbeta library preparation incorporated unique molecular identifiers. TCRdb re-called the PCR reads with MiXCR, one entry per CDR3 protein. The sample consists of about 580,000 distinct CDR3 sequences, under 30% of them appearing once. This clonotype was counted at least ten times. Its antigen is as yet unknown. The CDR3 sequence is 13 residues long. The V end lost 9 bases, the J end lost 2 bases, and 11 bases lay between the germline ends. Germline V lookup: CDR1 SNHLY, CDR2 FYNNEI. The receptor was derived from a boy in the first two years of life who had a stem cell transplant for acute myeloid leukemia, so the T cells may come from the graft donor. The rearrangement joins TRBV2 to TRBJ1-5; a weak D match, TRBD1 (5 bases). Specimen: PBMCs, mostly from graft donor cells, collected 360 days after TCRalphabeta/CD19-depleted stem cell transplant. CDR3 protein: CARGESGNQPQHF. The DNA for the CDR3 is TGTGCCAGAGGGGAGAGCGGCAATCAGCCCCAGCATTTT.